This TCR beta chain originates from a study of T cells in Graves' hyperthyroidism and ophthalmopathy. Whole-study context: Before any treatment, at initial diagnosis, peripheral blood was collected.

This clonotype occurred many times. The antigen is undetermined. TCR beta CDR3 region amplification was performed from RNA transcripts. The TCR CDR3 first-round RT-PCR relied on the HTBI primer set. TCRdb fed the multiplex PCR reads into MiXCR, producing one record per CDR3 protein. The data hold around 600,000 distinct CDR3 sequences, with about a sixth observed a single time. The CDR3 consists of 14 residues. The V and J ends lost 6 bases and 8 bases respectively, with 19 bases between them. Study observations and caveats: Ophthalmopathy was model-predicted a median about 6 months pre-onset. Blood also contained most expanded thyroid clonotypes above 0.001.

Orbital computed tomography and thyroid ultrasound, together with serum TRAb and thyroxine and clinical symptoms, were used for diagnoses. The sample was blood. This TCR was recovered from a middle-aged woman with Graves' ophthalmopathy. The rearrangement uses TRBV12-3 or TRBV12-4 and TRBJ1-1; D is possibly TRBD1 (5 bases). The CDR3 DNA reads as TGTGCCAGCAGCCCCTTATGGGTGGGGGGGGAAGCTTTCTTT. Protein: CASSPLWVGGEAFF.